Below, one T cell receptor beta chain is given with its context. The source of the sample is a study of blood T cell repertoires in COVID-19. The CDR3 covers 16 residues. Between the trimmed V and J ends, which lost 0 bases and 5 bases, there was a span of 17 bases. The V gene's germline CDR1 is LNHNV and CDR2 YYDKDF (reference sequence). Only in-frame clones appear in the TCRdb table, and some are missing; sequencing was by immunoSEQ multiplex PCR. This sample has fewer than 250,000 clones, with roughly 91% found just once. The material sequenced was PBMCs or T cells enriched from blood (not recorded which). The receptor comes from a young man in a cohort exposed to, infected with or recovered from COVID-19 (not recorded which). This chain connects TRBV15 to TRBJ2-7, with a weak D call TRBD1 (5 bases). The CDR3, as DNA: TGTGCCACCAGCAGAGATTTCGTCGTAGGGGCCCACGAGCAGTACTTC. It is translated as CATSRDFVVGAHEQYF. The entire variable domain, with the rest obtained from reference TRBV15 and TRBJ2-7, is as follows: DAMVIQNPRYQVTQFGKPVTLSCSQTLNHNVMYWYQQKSSQAPKLLFHYYDKDFNNEADTPDNFQSRRPNTSFCFLDIRSPGLGDTAMYLCATSRDFVVGAHEQYFGPGTRLTVT.